Shown below are 13 T cell receptor beta chains from a single sample sequenced in a study of brain T cells in children with intractable seizures. Time point: blood from clinic visit 5 months post-surgery; TSC patient then seizure free. The protocol was immunoSEQ multiplex PCR, while the TCRdb copy is restricted to in-frame clones and leaves out a portion. The top ten hold roughly 5.7% of the sample, which has about 340,000 clones, 93% seen once. The sequenced sample was peripheral blood, obtained about 5 months after surgery. The receptors shown here come from a boy less than two years old with tuberous sclerosis and intractable seizures.

The rearrangement joins TRBV24-1 to TRBJ2-3; 8 positions match TRBD2. CDR3 length: 17 amino acids. The V and J ends lost 1 base and 5 bases, in that order; junction bases with no gene match: 10. Per germline, CDR1 KGHDR and CDR2 SFDVKD. The CDR3 sequence: CATSDFKETSVGDTQYF. CDR3 sequence (DNA): TGTGCCACCAGTGATTTTAAAGAGACTAGCGTGGGAGATACGCAGTATTTT.

The rearrangement joins TRBV19 to TRBJ2-1, with 8 positions matching TRBD2. The CDR3 is 20 residues long. Germline-derived CDR1 and CDR2 are LNHDA and SQIVND (reference sequence). J gave up 0 bases and V 2 bases, and 15 bases lay outside the gene matches. The CDR3 DNA follows: TGTGCCAGTAGTATATGGAGTAGCGGGACCGTTGTTGGCTCCTACAATGAGCAGTTCTTC. This gives the protein CASSIWSSGTVVGSYNEQFF.

CDR3 bases: TGTGCCAGCAGCTTACGACAGGGCACCGGGGAGCTGTTTTTT. Amino acids: CASSLRQGTGELFF. The J gene is TRBJ2-2, the V gene TRBV11-3; 7 bases agree with TRBD1. The CDR3 length is 14 residues. Trimming took 2 bases from V and 4 from J; bases not matched to a gene: 1. From germline, CDR1 is SGHNT and CDR2 YENEEA.

The chain links TRBV5-6 to TRBJ1-6; D is unclear. Germline V gene sequence: CDR1 SGHDT, CDR2 YYEEEE. The CDR3 is 15 amino acids. The V end was cut by 3 bases, the J end by 7 bases, with 14 bases between. The CDR3 sequence is CASSSGPTLNSPLHF. Here the CDR3 DNA reads TGTGCCAGCAGCTCCGGGCCTACATTAAATTCACCCCTCCACTTT.

This clone was seen just once. The J gene is TRBJ2-7, the V gene TRBV27; the match to TRBD2 covers 9 bases. J was trimmed by 2 bases and V by 2 bases; bases with no gene match: 4. Germline lookup yields CDR1 MNHEY and CDR2 SMNVEV (reference sequence). The CDR3 spans 15 residues. DNA of the CDR3: TGTGCCAGCAGTTTAGGCGGGGGGGTAACCTACGAGCAGTACTTC. Amino acid sequence: CASSLGGGVTYEQYF.

V gene TRBV6-1 combines with J gene TRBJ2-4, with D unclear. This CDR3 comprises 11 residues. V was trimmed by 3 bases and J by 8 bases, leaving 5 bases between them. Germline V gene sequence: CDR1 MNHNS, CDR2 SASEGT. CDR3 sequence: CASSESHIQYF. For the CDR3, the DNA is TGTGCCAGCAGTGAGTCGCACATTCAGTACTTC.

This chain connects TRBV5-1 to TRBJ1-1; a weak D match, TRBD1 (6 bases). With 1 base removed from V and 7 bases from J, the gap between germline ends came to 8 bases. The CDR3 is 12 amino acids. Germline CDR1 reads SGHRS; CDR2 reads YFSETQ. The CDR3 region has the DNA TGCGCCAGCAGCTTGACGGACAGTGAAGCTTTCTTT. This sequence encodes CASSLTDSEAFF.

The chain combines TRBV5-6 with TRBJ1-4, with D unresolved. V lost 4 bases and J 6 bases, leaving 13 bases between the germline ends. Germline V gives CDR1 SGHDT, CDR2 YYEEEE. The CDR3 spans 14 residues. CDR3 nucleotide sequence: TGTGCCAGCAGCCTTCTTGCGTCAGATGAAAAACTGTTTTTT. This codes for CASSLLASDEKLFF.

The chain joins TRBV27 to TRBJ2-3; weak D call: TRBD1 (6 bases). Between the trimmed V and J ends, which lost 5 bases and 0 bases, there was a span of 12 bases. This CDR3 has 15 amino acids. The germline gives CDR1 MNHEY, CDR2 SMNVEV (reference sequence). The CDR3 loop reads CASSDQGMSTDTQYF. CDR3 DNA sequence: TGTGCCAGCAGTGATCAGGGGATGAGCACAGATACGCAGTATTTT.

J is TRBJ2-1 and V is TRBV6-1; D is undetermined. Germline CDR1 MNHNS, CDR2 SASEGT. The CDR3 totals 15 residues. Trimming removed 3 bases at V and 0 bases at J, with 9 bases between. CDR3 nucleotide sequence: TGTGCCAGCAGTGACGGTTCGCACTCCTACAATGAGCAGTTCTTC. Amino acid sequence: CASSDGSHSYNEQFF.

The chain is built from TRBV6-1 and TRBJ2-1; TRBD1 matches 9 bases. The V gene's germline CDR1 is MNHNS and CDR2 SASEGT. The CDR3 consists of 16 residues. Losses at the gene ends were 1 base for V and 9 bases for J; bases not matched to a gene: 10. The CDR3 DNA follows: TGTGCCAGCAGTGAAGGTACTGGGACAGGGAGATCTGAGCAGTTCTTC. Its translation: CASSEGTGTGRSEQFF.

This clone was counted a few times. The chain uses TRBV25-1 and TRBJ1-3; TRBD1 matches at 7 bases. V lost 6 bases, J lost 4 bases, and 6 bases stayed unmatched. CDR3 length: 14 amino acids. Germline V gene sequence: CDR1 MGHDK, CDR2 SYGVNS. CDR3 coding DNA: TGTGCCAGCAGCCGACAGGGTGAAGGAAACACCATATATTTT. It encodes CASSRQGEGNTIYF.

V usage is TRBV4-2 and J usage is TRBJ2-7; 8 bases match TRBD2. Trimming cost V 2 bases and J 0 bases; bases outside gene matches: 3. The CDR3 has 15 residues. Germline V gene data show CDR1 as LGHNA and CDR2 as YNFKEQ. The CDR3 here is CASSQRSGTSYEQYF. DNA for the CDR3: TGTGCCAGCAGCCAACGTAGCGGGACCTCCTACGAGCAGTACTTC.